The 15 T cell receptor beta chains listed next were all sequenced from one sample in a study of control samples from healthy donors and cancer patients. Sequencing used immunoSEQ multiplex PCR; TCRdb keeps in-frame clones, though not all of them. Among 120,000 or so clones, approximately 92% were seen once, and the ten largest hold less than 2.5%. Sequences were obtained from blood. These receptors were obtained from a man younger than 30 in good health.

The CDR3, as DNA: TGTGCCAGCAGTCGTTTAGGACAGGGGGCTTTCAATGAGCAGTTCTTC. It yields the protein CASSRLGQGAFNEQFF. This sequence joins TRBV2 and TRBJ2-1; 11 bases map to TRBD1. The J segment lost 6 bases and the V segment lost 5 bases, leaving 9 bases of the junction unmatched. Germline CDR1 and CDR2: SNHLY and FYNNEI. The CDR3 spans 16 residues.

The chain employs TRBV5-1 and TRBJ2-5, with TRBD2 matching over 11 bases. This CDR3 contains 19 residues. V dropped 0 bases and J dropped 3; count of bases not matched to a gene: 13. Germline V gene data show CDR1 as SGHRS and CDR2 as YFSETQ. This CDR3 reads CASSLARSSGGRTEETQYF. The DNA of the CDR3 is TGCGCCAGCAGCTTGGCCCGGTCTAGCGGGGGGCGAACAGAAGAGACCCAGTACTTC.

V gene TRBV3-1 (or the pseudogene TRBV3-2) combines with J gene TRBJ1-5; D is perhaps TRBD1 (5 bases). V was trimmed by 4 bases and J by 7 bases, leaving 14 bases between them. Germline V gene lookup returns CDR1 LGHDT and CDR2 YNNKEL (reference sequence). The CDR3 totals 14 residues. The CDR3, as DNA: TGTGCCAGCAGCCGCTCGGGGGTATGGCAGCCCCAGCATTTT. This gives the protein CASSRSGVWQPQHF.

This chain connects TRBV19 to TRBJ1-2; 11 bases are a match to TRBD1. This CDR3 contains 17 residues. The germline gives CDR1 LNHDA, CDR2 SQIVND (reference sequence). V dropped 1 base and J dropped 4; count of bases not matched to a gene: 8. The CDR3 sequence: CASSIAGTGGLVYGYTF. DNA of the CDR3: TGTGCCAGTAGTATAGCCGGGACAGGGGGTCTTGTCTATGGCTACACCTTC. The full variable domain, its missing parts supplied by reference TRBV19 and TRBJ1-2, is DGGITQSPKYLFRKEGQNVTLSCEQNLNHDAMYWYRQDPGQGLRLIYYSQIVNDFQKGDIAEGYSVSREKKESFPLTVTSAQKNPTAFYLCASSIAGTGGLVYGYTFGSGTRLTVV.

This clone was counted a single time. This chain uses TRBV7-9 with TRBJ1-4, with TRBD1 matching over 7 bases. The germline gives CDR1 SEHNR, CDR2 FQNEAQ (reference sequence). This CDR3 comprises 14 residues. CDR3 coding DNA: TGTGTCCTACAGCCCCCGGGACAGAATGAAAAACTGTTTTTT. Encoded protein: CVLQPPGQNEKLFF.

This chain uses TRBV30 with TRBJ1-5; tentative D call: TRBD1 (5 bases). Trimming removed 3 bases at V and 6 bases at J, with 15 bases between. The CDR3 runs to 14 residues. Germline CDR1 is GTSNPN and CDR2 is SVGIG (reference sequence). CDR3 bases: TGTGCCTGGAGCCCTGAAGGGGCAAGTCAGCCCCAGCATTTT. Protein product: CAWSPEGASQPQHF.

V and J are TRBV12-3 or TRBV12-4 and TRBJ2-1; D may be TRBD1 (5 bases). The CDR3 has 12 residues. V shed 3 bases and J shed 5 bases, with 5 bases lying between them. CDR3 sequence: CASSLTDNEQFF. The CDR3, as DNA: TGTGCCAGCAGTTTGACAGACAATGAGCAGTTCTTC.

CDR3 loop: CALRRGNTEAFF. As DNA, the CDR3 is TGTGCCCTAAGAAGGGGGAACACTGAAGCTTTCTTT. The chain joins TRBV12-3 or TRBV12-4 to TRBJ1-1, with D tentatively TRBD1 (5 bases). V gave up 11 bases and J gave up 1 base, with 11 bases separating them. This CDR3 is 12 amino acids long.

The genes are TRBV18 and TRBJ2-5, with 9 bases fitting TRBD1. CDR3 length equals 14 residues. After removal of 8 bases from V and 5 bases from J, the junction contained 9 bases not matched to a gene. CDR1 KGHSH and CDR2 LQKENI come from the germline V gene. For the CDR3, the DNA is TGTGCCAGCACAGCCGGGACAGGGAGGGAGACCCAGTACTTC. Translated: CASTAGTGRETQYF.

The J gene is TRBJ2-1, the V gene TRBV24-1; a possible D gene is TRBD1 (5 bases). CDR3 length: 13 residues. Per the germline V gene, CDR1 is KGHDR and CDR2 is SFDVKD. The V end was cut by 6 bases, the J end by 3 bases, with 8 bases between. CDR3: CATSKGLYNEQFF. The CDR3 region has the DNA TGTGCCACCAGTAAGGGGCTCTACAATGAGCAGTTCTTC.

The CDR3 loop is CSVALLHRDTEAFF. In nucleotides, the CDR3 is TGCAGCGTTGCACTACTCCACAGAGACACTGAAGCTTTCTTT. The chain combines TRBV29-1 with TRBJ1-1; D is ambiguous. The V and J ends lost 4 bases and 3 bases respectively, with 15 bases between them. Per germline, CDR1 SQVTM and CDR2 ANQGSEA. The CDR3 is 14 amino acids. The variable domain in full, completed from reference TRBV29-1 and TRBJ1-1, reads SAVISQKPSRDICQRGTSLTIQCQVDSQVTMMFWYRQQPGQSLTLIATANQGSEATYESGFVIDKFPISRPNLTFSTLTVSNMSPEDSSIYLCSVALLHRDTEAFFGQGTRLTVV.

The chain combines TRBV21-1 with TRBJ1-5; the table gives TRBD1 as D, unverified against the DNA. TRBV21-1 is termed a pseudogene. The CDR3 loop spans 18 amino acids. This CDR3 is CASRNPRQGIDSNQPQHF. The CDR3 DNA sequence: TGTGCCAGCAGAAACCCGCGACAGGGTATTGACAGCAATCAGCCCCAGCATTTT.

The V and J genes are TRBV3-1 (or the pseudogene TRBV3-2) and TRBJ2-4; 7 positions agree with TRBD2. Trimming removed 1 base from V and 0 bases from J; junction bases left unmatched: 6. Germline V gene lookup returns CDR1 LGHDT and CDR2 YNNKEL (reference sequence). The CDR3 contains 17 residues. In DNA form, the CDR3 reads TGTGCCAGCAGCCAAGCTCTGTGGGAGGGAGCCAAAAACATTCAGTACTTC. Translated, it gives CASSQALWEGAKNIQYF.

This clone was found a few times. The CDR3 is CASSRTGTVNTEAFF. The CDR3 region has the DNA TGTGCCAGCAGTCGTACTGGGACAGTGAACACTGAAGCTTTCTTT. The chain has TRBV28 and TRBJ1-1; 7 bases fit TRBD1. CDR1 and CDR2 from the germline V gene are MDHEN and SYDVKM. The CDR3 is 15 amino acids. V trimming: 5 bases; J trimming: 0 bases; junction bases outside the gene matches: 6.

V and J are TRBV28 and TRBJ2-6, with D perhaps matching TRBD1 or TRBD2 (5 bases each). The CDR3 runs 19 residues. In germline, CDR1 is MDHEN, CDR2 SYDVKM. Deletions cut 6 bases from V and 0 bases from J, with 21 bases between. In DNA, the CDR3 is TGTGCCAGCAGCCACGCCGGGGACGTCAACCCCTCTGGGGCCAACGTCCTGACTTTC. As protein: CASSHAGDVNPSGANVLTF.